The 19 T cell receptor beta chains listed next were all sequenced from one sample in a study of human T cells and chemical hapten exposure. The time point was: patch test 1, 2 weeks after DPC sensitization. Treatment denoted: therapeutic diphenylcyclopropenone sensitization with weekly scalp DPC. Each CDR3 protein gets one entry after TCRdb re-called the RACE reads with MiXCR. The data show nearly 350,000 distinct CDR3 sequences, around 7% seen once. The specimen was whole blood, collected in connection with sensitization to the hapten diphenylcyclopropenone (DPC). These receptors came from a woman aged 18-30 years with alopecia areata. Some clones in this sample may be carry-over from other donors' samples.

The genes are TRBV5-1 and TRBJ1-1; no clear D gene. The CDR3 length is 13 residues. V was trimmed by 0 bases and J by 7 bases, leaving 10 bases between them. The germline V gene encodes CDR1 SGHRS and CDR2 YFSETQ. CDR3 DNA sequence: TGCGCCAGCAGCTTGGGGGCCCCAAATGAAGCTTTCTTT. This gives the protein CASSLGAPNEAFF.

This clonotype was seen many times. The rearrangement joins TRBV6-2 or TRBV6-3 to TRBJ1-2; D may be TRBD1 (6 bases). This CDR3 contains 12 residues. V lost 5 bases to trimming and J lost 7 bases, with 11 bases between them. CDR1 and CDR2 from the germline V gene are MNHEY and SVGEGT. The CDR3: CASSAQGSGYTF. In DNA, the CDR3 is TGTGCCAGCAGTGCACAGGGAAGTGGCTACACCTTC.

This clonotype was detected only a few times. This chain connects TRBV6-2 or TRBV6-3 to TRBJ2-3; 8 bases match TRBD2. The germline CDR1 and CDR2 sequences are MNHEY and SVGEGT. This CDR3 has 14 residues. V gave up 7 bases and J gave up 1 base; unmatched junction bases: 4. CDR3 residues: CASTGLAGTDTQYF. Here the CDR3 DNA reads TGTGCCAGCACCGGACTAGCCGGCACAGATACGCAGTATTTT.

This clonotype was seen ten or more times. The chain is built from TRBV2 and TRBJ2-1, with D tentatively TRBD2 (6 bases). Deletions cut 7 bases from V and 9 bases from J, with 16 bases between. The CDR3 is made up of 13 amino acids. CDR1 is SNHLY and CDR2 is FYNNEI in the germline V gene. As DNA, the CDR3 is TGTGCCAGCAATGGGGGGACTCAGGGTGAGCAGTTCTTC. Amino acids: CASNGGTQGEQFF.

This chain uses TRBV12-3 or TRBV12-4 with TRBJ1-3; possibly TRBD1 for D (6 bases). CDR3 size: 16 residues. Trimming pared 7 bases from V and 6 bases from J, leaving 22 bases between. CDR3 loop: CASTSVPTGFVNTIYF. CDR3 nucleotides: TGTGCCAGCACTTCGGTACCCACAGGGTTCGTAAACACCATATATTTT.

Ten or more counts support this clonotype. The rearrangement uses TRBV20-1 and TRBJ2-1; 12 nucleotides match TRBD2. This CDR3 is built from 15 residues. The trim removed 6 bases at V and 2 bases at J, leaving 5 bases unmatched. Germline assignment: CDR1 DFQATT and CDR2 SNEGSKA (reference sequence). This chain's CDR3 is CSAQTSGGPYNEQFF. Here the CDR3 DNA reads TGCAGTGCACAAACTAGCGGGGGGCCCTACAATGAGCAGTTCTTC.

This sequence joins TRBV5-1 and TRBJ2-7; tentatively, D is TRBD1 (6 bases). CDR1 and CDR2 (germline): SGHRS, YFSETQ. Trimming took 1 base from V and 2 from J, leaving 10 bases between them. This CDR3 is built from 14 residues. CDR3 in amino acids: CASSLRGQPYEQYF. CDR3 sequence (DNA): TGCGCCAGCAGCTTGAGAGGACAGCCCTACGAGCAGTACTTC.

This clonotype was detected a few times. This chain uses TRBV25-1 with TRBJ2-6; D perhaps matches TRBD1 (6 bases). There are 18 residues in the CDR3. V was clipped by 3 bases and J by 1 base, with 16 bases between them. The V gene's germline CDR1 is MGHDK and CDR2 SYGVNS. The CDR3 nucleotides read TGTGCCAGCAGTGATCAGGGGAGTCCTGAATCTGGGGCCAACGTCCTGACTTTC. It yields the protein CASSDQGSPESGANVLTF.

The chain links TRBV3-1 to TRBJ2-3; 16 bases are a match to TRBD2. Trimming removed 1 base from V and 5 bases from J; junction bases left unmatched: 6. Germline CDR1 reads LGHDT; CDR2 reads YNNKEL (reference sequence). This CDR3 region has 18 residues. The CDR3 coding sequence is TGTGCCAGCAGCCAAGCCGGGACTAGCGGGGGGGCCGGAGATACGCAGTATTTT. Translated, it gives CASSQAGTSGGAGDTQYF.

This clonotype came up a few times. The chain joins TRBV20-1 to TRBJ2-7; D might be TRBD1 (5 bases). V was clipped by 3 bases and J by 1 base, with 7 bases between them. The CDR3 totals 12 residues. Per germline, CDR1 DFQATT and CDR2 SNEGSKA (reference sequence). The CDR3 coding sequence is TGCAGTGCTAGTCCAGGGTCCTACGAGCAGTACTTC. Translation gives CSASPGSYEQYF.

This clonotype was counted a few times. The CDR3 reads CASSPTGHNSYEQYF. CDR3 sequence (DNA): TGTGCCAGCAGCCCGACAGGGCATAACTCCTACGAGCAGTACTTC. The chain has TRBV11-2 and TRBJ2-7, with TRBD1 identical over 7 bases. V was clipped by 5 bases and J by 0 bases; unmatched bases: 7. Germline V CDR1 and CDR2: SGHAT, FQNNGV. The CDR3 totals 15 residues.

This chain connects TRBV7-2 to TRBJ1-1; D is undetermined. The germline CDR1 and CDR2 sequences are SGHTA and FQGNSA. The CDR3 loop spans 13 amino acids. Trimming took 4 bases from V and 8 from J, leaving 14 bases between them. This CDR3 reads CASSSSRTTEAFF. CDR3 sequence (DNA): TGTGCCAGCAGCTCCTCGAGGACGACAGAAGCTTTCTTT.

The rearrangement links TRBV12-3 or TRBV12-4 to TRBJ1-6; possible D gene TRBD1, 6 bases. The ends were cut back, 5 bases at V and 7 bases at J, with 12 bases in the middle. CDR3 size: 14 residues. The CDR3 loop is CASSTTGYNSPLHF. The CDR3 DNA is TGTGCCAGCAGTACCACAGGGTACAATTCACCCCTCCACTTT.

This chain connects TRBV5-1 to TRBJ1-4; 7 nucleotides line up with TRBD1. The CDR3 totals 15 residues. Losses at the gene ends were 1 base for V and 6 bases for J; bases not matched to a gene: 6. Germline values: CDR1 SGHRS, CDR2 YFSETQ. CDR3 coding DNA: TGCGCCAGCAGCTTGATTACAGGGGAATATGAAAAACTGTTTTTT. Its translation: CASSLITGEYEKLFF.

This clonotype was recorded many times. The chain employs TRBV5-1 and TRBJ2-3, with 11 bases identical to TRBD1. V gave up 4 bases and J gave up 4 bases; unmatched junction bases: 5. CDR3 size: 15 residues. Germline assignment: CDR1 SGHRS and CDR2 YFSETQ. The CDR3 sequence is CASSPGQGVADTQYF. In DNA, the CDR3 is TGCGCCAGCAGCCCGGGACAGGGGGTTGCAGATACGCAGTATTTT. Combining the CDR3 with reference TRBV5-1 and TRBJ2-3 gives the whole variable domain KAGVTQTPRYLIKTRGQQVTLSCSPISGHRSVSWYQQTPGQGLQFLFEYFSETQRNKGNFPGRFSGRQFSNSRSEMNVSTLELGDSALYLCASSPGQGVADTQYFGPGTRLTVL.

The gene calls are TRBV12-3 or TRBV12-4 and TRBJ1-2; D gene uncertain. Trimming stripped 4 bases from V and 4 bases from J, with 7 bases between. The CDR3 is 12 residues long. CDR3 sequence reads: CASSSGFYGYTF. The CDR3, as DNA: TGTGCCAGCAGTTCGGGGTTCTATGGCTACACCTTC.

This clonotype came up many times. The chain joins TRBV4-2 to TRBJ2-6; perhaps TRBD2 as D (5 bases). Trimming took 1 base from V and 0 from J, leaving 7 bases between them. Per the germline V gene, CDR1 is LGHNA and CDR2 is YNFKEQ. This CDR3 spans 16 amino acids. The CDR3 loop is CASSQGEHSGANVLTF. The CDR3 DNA is TGTGCCAGCAGCCAAGGGGAGCACTCTGGGGCCAACGTCCTGACTTTC.

V is TRBV2 and J is TRBJ1-5; D not resolved. This CDR3 has 13 residues. The ends were cut back, 6 bases at V and 5 bases at J, with 11 bases in the middle. Germline CDR1 reads SNHLY; CDR2 reads FYNNEI. CDR3 in amino acids: CASSLSQYQPQHF. DNA of the CDR3: TGTGCCAGCAGCCTGTCCCAATATCAGCCCCAGCATTTT.

The table lists this clonotype with many counts. The rearrangement joins TRBV27 to TRBJ1-6; 10 nucleotides line up with TRBD1. The CDR3 is made up of 15 amino acids. V dropped 3 bases and J dropped 7; count of bases not matched to a gene: 3. CDR1 is MNHEY and CDR2 is SMNVEV in the germline V gene (reference sequence). The CDR3 coding sequence is TGTGCCAGCAGTTTGGACAGGGGGATCAATTCACCCCTCCACTTT. The encoded protein is CASSLDRGINSPLHF.